The 17 T cell receptor beta chains below come from one sample, sequenced in a study of lung T cells in sarcoidosis with Löfgren's syndrome. TCRdb re-analysed the reads in MiXCR, keeping a single row per CDR3 protein. The sample holds tens of thousands of distinct CDR3 sequences; approximately 22% are singletons and the top ten take about 2.5%. The sample comprised CD4+ T cells from PBMCs. The receptors originated from a human donor with sarcoidosis (Löfgren's syndrome or another form), or a control subject (not recorded which).

This clonotype was observed at least ten times. The chain carries TRBV20-1 and TRBJ2-3; D is unclear. Germline V gene lookup returns CDR1 DFQATT and CDR2 SNEGSKA (reference sequence). There are 14 residues in the CDR3. Trimming took off 8 bases at V and 1 base at J, with 16 bases between the two ends. CDR3 sequence: CSFSRVLGTDTQYF. The CDR3 DNA follows: TGCAGTTTTAGCCGCGTCCTGGGCACAGATACGCAGTATTTT.

Worth noting for this clonotype: A read error is possible here, since a much larger clone lies one base away. The CDR3 coding sequence is TGCAGTGCTGCAGGGGGCAGTGGGAATGAGCAGTTCTTC. Its protein is CSAAGGSGNEQFF. This chain connects TRBV20-1 to TRBJ2-1; TRBD1 matches 8 bases. CDR3 length: 13 residues. Looked up from germline, CDR1 is DFQATT and CDR2 is SNEGSKA (reference sequence). The V segment lost 5 bases and the J segment 7 bases; nucleotides outside the gene matches: 7.

This clonotype was detected only a few times. The V and J genes are TRBV9 and TRBJ2-7; D is tentatively TRBD1 or TRBD2 (5 bases each). The CDR3 totals 16 residues. V lost 3 bases, J lost 1 base, and 17 bases lay in between. Per the germline V gene, CDR1 is SGDLS and CDR2 is YYNGEE. CDR3 sequence (DNA): TGTGCCAGCAGCGCAGCCGGGACGGACCCATCCTACGAGCAGTACTTC. This gives the protein CASSAAGTDPSYEQYF.

This clonotype appeared many times. The chain links TRBV20-1 to TRBJ2-5; 8 bases agree with TRBD2. The CDR3 sequence is 13 residues long. Germline CDR1 and CDR2: DFQATT and SNEGSKA (reference sequence). V trimming: 6 bases; J trimming: 6 bases; junction bases outside the gene matches: 9. This CDR3 is CSAPGGGSKTQYF. As DNA, the CDR3 is TGCAGTGCCCCGGGGGGGGGTTCAAAGACCCAGTACTTC.

This clonotype has ten or more counts. The CDR3 is CASSRDRGTYEQYF. In DNA, the CDR3 is TGTGCCAGCAGCCGTGACCGGGGGACCTACGAGCAGTACTTC. The chain carries TRBV11-1 and TRBJ2-7; the D gene is possibly TRBD2 (6 bases). Trimming left V 5 bases short and J 2 bases short, with 13 bases between. Per the germline V gene, CDR1 is SGHAT and CDR2 is FQDESV (reference sequence). The CDR3 is 14 amino acids.

The chain couples TRBV30 to TRBJ1-1, with 7 bases aligning to TRBD1. V trimming: 0 bases; J trimming: 4 bases; junction bases outside the gene matches: 8. The germline V gene has CDR1 GTSNPN and CDR2 SVGIG (reference sequence). The CDR3 contains 15 residues. CDR3 sequence: CAWSVLRQGATEAFF. The DNA of the CDR3 is TGTGCCTGGAGTGTACTACGACAGGGTGCCACTGAAGCTTTCTTT.

This clonotype was counted ten times or more. CDR3 amino acids: CSAQMAADEQYV. The CDR3, as DNA: TGCAGTGCCCAAATGGCGGCTGACGAGCAGTACGTC. This rearrangement joins TRBV20-1 to TRBJ2-7; the D is unclear. V was trimmed by 6 bases and J by 5 bases, leaving 14 bases between them. This CDR3 comprises 12 residues. The germline CDR1 and CDR2 sequences are DFQATT and SNEGSKA (reference sequence).

This clonotype was observed many times. The V call is TRBV4-2, the J call TRBJ1-1; D is perhaps TRBD1 (5 bases). Germline-derived CDR1 and CDR2 are LGHNA and YNFKEQ. The CDR3 contains 19 residues. Trimming shortened V by 0 bases and J by 0 bases, and 20 bases separated the two germline ends. CDR3 in amino acids: CASSQDLRWDGNLNTEAFF. The CDR3, as DNA: TGTGCCAGCAGCCAAGATCTTCGATGGGACGGAAACCTGAACACTGAAGCTTTCTTT.

The CDR3 loop reads CSLQGDTEAFF. CDR3 DNA: TGCAGTCTACAGGGGGACACTGAAGCTTTCTTT. V is TRBV20-1 and J is TRBJ1-1, with 8 bases aligning to TRBD1. The ends lost 8 bases at V and 3 bases at J; junction bases unmatched: 2. Germline values: CDR1 DFQATT, CDR2 SNEGSKA (reference sequence). The CDR3 runs 11 residues.

This clonotype was observed a few times. This chain joins TRBV19 and TRBJ2-7; no reliable D call. Looked up from germline, CDR1 is LNHDA and CDR2 is SQIVND (reference sequence). The V end was cut by 5 bases, the J end by 3 bases, with 14 bases between. The CDR3 extends over 14 amino acids. The CDR3 here is CASSSPLGSYEQYF. The CDR3 region has the DNA TGTGCCAGTAGTTCTCCCCTAGGCAGCTACGAGCAGTACTTC. Full variable domain (missing parts from reference TRBV19 and TRBJ2-7): DGGITQSPKYLFRKEGQNVTLSCEQNLNHDAMYWYRQDPGQGLRLIYYSQIVNDFQKGDIAEGYSVSREKKESFPLTVTSAQKNPTAFYLCASSSPLGSYEQYFGPGTRLTVT.

This clonotype occurred a few times. The rearrangement links TRBV6-5 to TRBJ2-1; 15 bases match TRBD2. The CDR3 contains 19 residues. Unmatched junction bases numbered 9, after V lost 0 bases and J lost 6 bases. Germline CDR1 and CDR2: MNHEY and SVGAGI. The CDR3 DNA sequence: TGTGCCAGCAGTTACTCGCGGACTAGCGGGGGGGGGGTTCCCAATGAGCAGTTCTTC. The encoded protein is CASSYSRTSGGGVPNEQFF.

Concerning this clonotype itself: A read error is likely, as this CDR3 ends without the conserved phenylalanine or tryptophan. The rearrangement joins TRBV10-1 to TRBJ1-5; possibly TRBD1 for D (6 bases). CDR1 is WNHNN and CDR2 is SYGVQD in the germline V gene (reference sequence). CDR3 length equals 12 residues. V dropped 3 bases and J dropped 6 bases, with 6 bases sitting between them. The DNA of the CDR3 is TGCGCCAGCAGTGACAGGGGTCAGCCCCAGCATTCT. This sequence encodes CASSDRGQPQHS.

This clonotype has only a few counts. The chain combines TRBV20-1 with TRBJ1-5; D gene uncertain. This CDR3 is built from 14 residues. V was cut by 3 bases and J by 3 bases, with 12 bases left in between. Germline V lookup: CDR1 DFQATT, CDR2 SNEGSKA (reference sequence). Here the CDR3 DNA reads TGCAGTGCTAGCACCCCGGGTTTCAATCAGCCCCAGCATTTT. Its protein product is CSASTPGFNQPQHF.

The V gene is TRBV4-3, the J gene TRBJ2-7; 13 nucleotides agree with TRBD2. Losses at the gene ends were 0 bases for V and 3 bases for J; bases not matched to a gene: 5. The V gene's germline CDR1 is LGHNA and CDR2 YSLEER. The CDR3 extends over 17 amino acids. The CDR3 DNA reads TGCGCCAGCAGCCAAGAGGGACTAGCGGGAAGGCACTACGAGCAGTACTTC. It is translated as CASSQEGLAGRHYEQYF.

In its sample, this clonotype was seen many times. The chain combines TRBV20-1 with TRBJ2-7; D may be TRBD2 (6 bases). The germline V gene encodes CDR1 DFQATT and CDR2 SNEGSKA (reference sequence). Trimming pared 6 bases from V and 2 bases from J, leaving 20 bases between. The CDR3 covers 15 residues. CDR3 in DNA: TGCAGTGCGGAGTCCAACCTGGGAGGCACCTACGAGCAGTACGTC. Translating gives CSAESNLGGTYEQYV.

This clonotype was picked up a small number of times. J is TRBJ2-1 and V is TRBV4-3; 10 bases match TRBD2. This CDR3 has 20 amino acids. Losses at the gene ends were 1 base for V and 0 bases for J; bases not matched to a gene: 12. Germline V CDR1 and CDR2: LGHNA, YSLEER. The chain's CDR3 is CASSQGRELAGPSSYNEQFF. The DNA of the CDR3 is TGCGCCAGCAGCCAAGGACGCGAACTAGCGGGGCCAAGCTCCTACAATGAGCAGTTCTTC.

About this clonotype itself: One end of the junction is discordant with germline, which a read error may explain. The CDR3 DNA follows: TGTGCCAGCAGTTCTAGCGGGGGCCCGTACTTGTTC. Translation gives CASSSSGGPYLF. This rearrangement joins TRBV2 to TRBJ2-5, with 10 bases matching TRBD2. Per germline, CDR1 SNHLY and CDR2 FYNNEI. The CDR3 runs to 12 residues.